In this sample, the clone carrying this T cell receptor (beta chain) turned up once. The data derive from a study of T cells in Graves' hyperthyroidism and ophthalmopathy. The CDR3 sequence is 16 residues long. Germline V lookup: CDR1 SGDLS, CDR2 YYNGEE. V dropped 2 bases and J dropped 5; count of bases not matched to a gene: 5. Amplification targeted TCR beta CDR3 regions from RNA transcripts. HTBI primers were the set used in a first-round RT-PCR of the TCR CDR3. One entry per CDR3 protein results from TCRdb running MiXCR on the multiplex PCR reads. The sample holds around 250,000 distinct CDR3 sequences, more than 12% seen once.

The sequenced sample consisted of blood. The chain employs TRBV9 and TRBJ2-1; 12 nucleotides align to TRBD2. This TCR derives from a woman in her thirties or forties with Graves' hyperthyroidism that later progressed to Graves' ophthalmopathy. DNA for the CDR3: TGTGCCAGCAGCGTTAGACTAGCGGGGGCCCACAATGAGCAGTTCTTC. Amino acids: CASSVRLAGAHNEQFF.